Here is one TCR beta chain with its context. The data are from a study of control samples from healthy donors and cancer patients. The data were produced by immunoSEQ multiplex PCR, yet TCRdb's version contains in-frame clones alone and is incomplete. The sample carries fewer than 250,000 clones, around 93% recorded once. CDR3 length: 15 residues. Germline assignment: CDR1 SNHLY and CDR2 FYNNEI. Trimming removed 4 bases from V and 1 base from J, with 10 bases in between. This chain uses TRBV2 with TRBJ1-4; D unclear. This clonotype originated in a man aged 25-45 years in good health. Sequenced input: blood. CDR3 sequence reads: CASSVMGKTNEKLFF. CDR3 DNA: TGTGCCAGCAGTGTTATGGGGAAAACTAATGAAAAACTGTTTTTT.